This T cell receptor (beta chain) emerged from a study of cytomegalovirus exposure and HLA in healthy donors. This table comes from immunoSEQ multiplex PCR, and its TCRdb copy is limited to in-frame clones, with some not included. Of 150,000 or so clones detected, about 91% appear once; the ten largest clones hold around 9%. The donors were in the approximately 120-subject validation cohort; that cohort was separate from the roughly 620-subject first cohort. Of note for this clone: What it binds is not known.

Broader study findings: The authors enumerated 150 to 200 TCR beta chains as linked to cytomegalovirus.

Sample: PBMCs. The sequence derives from a woman aged 18-29 years in good health and CMV-seropositive.

CDR3 in amino acids: CAWSVRSTGYTF. In DNA form, the CDR3 reads TGTGCCTGGAGTGTACGGTCCACTGGCTACACCTTC. This chain joins TRBV30 and TRBJ1-2; D is uncertain. CDR3 length equals 12 residues. V lost 0 bases and J 7 bases, leaving 9 bases between the germline ends. Germline V CDR1 and CDR2: GTSNPN, SVGIG (reference sequence).